Given below is one TCR beta chain in context. CDR1 PRHDT and CDR2 FYEKMQ come from the germline V gene (reference sequence). V was pared by 2 bases and J by 1 base, with 11 bases between. This CDR3 spans 15 amino acids. Each CDR3 protein gets one entry after TCRdb re-called the RT-PCR reads with MiXCR. The table includes hundreds of thousands of distinct CDR3 sequences, 12% to 15% detected once. The sample taken for sequencing was memory CD4+ T cells from blood. This TCR derives from a female donor in good health, serving as a healthy control. This rearrangement joins TRBV13 to TRBJ1-1; D call uncertain. CDR3 region: CASSLRQRSNTEAFF. CDR3 DNA: TGTGCCAGCAGCTTAAGACAACGATCGAACACTGAAGCTTTCTTT. Variable domain in full (rest from reference TRBV13 and TRBJ1-1): AAGVIQSPRHLIKEKRETATLKCYPIPRHDTVYWYQQGPGQDPQFLISFYEKMQSDKGSIPDRFSAQQFSDYHSELNMSSLELGDSALYFCASSLRQRSNTEAFFGQGTRLTVV.